This TCR beta chain was documented in a study of blood T cell repertoires in COVID-19. Background on the study: Italy, Spain and the United States were the sources of the convalescent and acute COVID-19 samples. T cells, B-cell-depleted T cells, or PBMCs supplied cDNA or gDNA.

Germline trimming cut 2 bases from V and 3 bases from J; bases unmatched to any gene: 5. CDR3 length equals 15 residues. Germline values: CDR1 SGHVS, CDR2 FNYEAQ. Original processing methods: Quantification of nucleated cells was approximated via reference gene primer amplification. The method was immunoSEQ multiplex PCR; TCRdb's version includes in-frame clones alone and lacks a portion of them. From that table come the V and J calls and clone size; the DNA was used to work out D and trimming. The sample has around 72,000 clones, roughly 87% seen once. This clonotype was sampled from a man over 45 with acute or convalescent COVID-19. The chain is built from TRBV7-6 and TRBJ1-1, with 8 bases matching TRBD1. The sample consisted of peripheral blood. CDR3 protein: CASSLLTGAYTEAFF. The CDR3 nucleotides are TGTGCCAGCAGCTTATTGACAGGGGCGTACACTGAAGCTTTCTTT.